This T cell receptor (beta chain) was captured in a study of T cells in Graves' hyperthyroidism and ophthalmopathy. Amplified regions were TCR beta CDR3 sequences from RNA transcripts. The HTBI set primed first-round TCR CDR3 RT-PCR. TCRdb independently ran MiXCR on the multiplex PCR reads; one entry per CDR3 protein. The sample holds about 480,000 distinct CDR3 sequences, over 13% seen once. Study-wide points: Blood shared most expanded thyroid clonotypes above 0.001.

In regard to this clonotype: The antigen remains unidentified.

V dropped 3 bases and J dropped 1 base, with 12 bases sitting between them. The CDR3 length is 16 residues. Germline V gene lookup returns CDR1 SGHAT and CDR2 FQNNGV. The V and J genes are TRBV11-2 and TRBJ2-2, with D possibly TRBD1 on 5 matching bases. The sequencing input was blood. The sequence was collected from a woman between 18 and 29 years old with Graves' hyperthyroidism. The CDR3 reads CASSFSTGVNTGELFF. CDR3 in DNA: TGTGCCAGCAGCTTTAGTACAGGAGTGAACACCGGGGAGCTGTTTTTT.